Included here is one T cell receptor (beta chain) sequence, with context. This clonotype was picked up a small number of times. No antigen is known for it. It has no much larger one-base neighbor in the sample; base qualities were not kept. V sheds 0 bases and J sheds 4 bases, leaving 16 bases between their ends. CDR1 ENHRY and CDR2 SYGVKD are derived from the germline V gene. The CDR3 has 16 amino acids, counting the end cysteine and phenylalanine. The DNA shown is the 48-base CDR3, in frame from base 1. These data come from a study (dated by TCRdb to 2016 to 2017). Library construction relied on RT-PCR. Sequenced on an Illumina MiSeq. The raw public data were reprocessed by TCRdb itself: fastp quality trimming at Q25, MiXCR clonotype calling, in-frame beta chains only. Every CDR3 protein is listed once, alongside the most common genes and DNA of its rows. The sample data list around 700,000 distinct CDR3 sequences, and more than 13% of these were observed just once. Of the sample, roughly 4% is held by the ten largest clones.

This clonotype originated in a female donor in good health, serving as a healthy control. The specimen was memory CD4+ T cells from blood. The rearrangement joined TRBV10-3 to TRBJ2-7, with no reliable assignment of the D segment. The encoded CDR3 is CAISESIGQASYEQYF. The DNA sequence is TGTGCCATCAGTGAGTCGATCGGGCAGGCTTCATACGAGCAGTACTTC.